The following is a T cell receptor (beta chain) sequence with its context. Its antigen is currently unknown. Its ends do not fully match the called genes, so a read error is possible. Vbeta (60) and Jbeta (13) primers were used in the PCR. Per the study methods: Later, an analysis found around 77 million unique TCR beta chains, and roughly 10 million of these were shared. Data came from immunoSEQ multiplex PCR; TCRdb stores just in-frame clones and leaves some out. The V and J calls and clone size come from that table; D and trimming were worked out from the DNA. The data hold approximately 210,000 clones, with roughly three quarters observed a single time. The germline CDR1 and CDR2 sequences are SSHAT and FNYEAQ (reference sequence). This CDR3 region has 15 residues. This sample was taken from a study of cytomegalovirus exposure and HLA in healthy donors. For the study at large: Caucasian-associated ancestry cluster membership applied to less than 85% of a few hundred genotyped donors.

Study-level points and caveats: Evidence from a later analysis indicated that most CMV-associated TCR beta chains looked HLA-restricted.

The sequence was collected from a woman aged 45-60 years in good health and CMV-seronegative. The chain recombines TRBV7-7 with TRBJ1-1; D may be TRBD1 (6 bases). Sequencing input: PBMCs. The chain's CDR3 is CASSPAGAQNTEAFF. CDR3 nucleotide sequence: TGTGCTAGCAGCCCGGCAGGGGCGCAGAACACTGAAGCTTTCTTT. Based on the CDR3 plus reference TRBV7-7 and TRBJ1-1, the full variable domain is GAGVSQSPRYKVTKRGQDVTLRCDPISSHATLYWYQQALGQGPEFLTYFNYEAQPDKSGLPSDRFSAERPEGSISTLTIQRTEQRDSAMYRCASSPAGAQNTEAFFGQGTRLTVV.